This T cell receptor (beta chain) was identified during a study of T cells in Graves' hyperthyroidism and ophthalmopathy. Stable Graves' hyperthyroidism denoted no ophthalmopathy progression over 18 months. Subjects aged 18 to 65 presented with newly diagnosed hyperthyroidism of less than 2 months' duration. Uncontrolled infection, other autoimmune disease, pregnancy or lactation led to exclusion. In germline, CDR1 is MDHEN, CDR2 SYDVKM. This CDR3 spans 13 amino acids. The V end lost 10 bases, the J end lost 0 bases, and 10 bases lay between the germline ends. Study-wide results and caveats: Blood also carried most thyroid clonotypes expanded above 0.001.

In this sample, this clonotype turned up many times. No antigen is known for it. Amplification of TCR beta CDR3 regions was performed using RNA transcripts as template. The HTBI primer set served for first-round RT-PCR of the TCR CDR3. MiXCR was run by TCRdb on the multiplex PCR reads, yielding one entry per CDR3 protein. The sample holds about 560,000 distinct CDR3 sequences, 12% to 15% seen once. This clonotype originated in a middle-aged woman with Graves' hyperthyroidism. Material for sequencing was blood. The chain uses TRBV28 and TRBJ1-5; D gene unclear. CDR3 nucleotide sequence: TGTGCCACCAAGCGGTATAGCAATCAGCCCCAGCATTTT. This codes for CATKRYSNQPQHF.